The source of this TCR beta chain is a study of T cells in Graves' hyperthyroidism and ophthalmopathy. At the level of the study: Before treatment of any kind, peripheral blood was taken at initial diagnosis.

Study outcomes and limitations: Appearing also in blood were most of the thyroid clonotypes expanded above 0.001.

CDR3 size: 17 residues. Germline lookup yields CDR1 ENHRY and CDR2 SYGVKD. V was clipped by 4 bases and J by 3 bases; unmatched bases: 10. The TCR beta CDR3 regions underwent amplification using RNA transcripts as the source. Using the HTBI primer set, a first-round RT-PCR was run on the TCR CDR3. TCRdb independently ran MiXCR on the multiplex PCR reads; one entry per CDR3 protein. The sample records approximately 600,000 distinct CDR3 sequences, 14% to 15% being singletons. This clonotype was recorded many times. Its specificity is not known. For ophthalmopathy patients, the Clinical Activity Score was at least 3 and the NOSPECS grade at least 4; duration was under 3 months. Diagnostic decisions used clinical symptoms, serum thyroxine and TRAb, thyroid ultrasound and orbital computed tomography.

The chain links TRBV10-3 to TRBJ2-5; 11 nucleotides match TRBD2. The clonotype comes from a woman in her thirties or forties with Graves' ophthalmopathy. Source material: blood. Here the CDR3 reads CAISGSPGLADKETQYF. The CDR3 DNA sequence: TGTGCCATCAGTGGCTCACCGGGACTAGCGGATAAAGAGACCCAGTACTTC.